The 24 T cell receptor beta chains listed next were all sequenced from one sample in a study of regulatory T cells in long-lasting Graves disease. Building the TCR beta libraries relied on iRepertoire HTBI primers, and CDR3 regions underwent Arm-PCR. TCRdb re-analysed the multiplex PCR reads in MiXCR, keeping a single row per CDR3 protein. The profile shows about 320,000 distinct CDR3 sequences, about 20% of them singletons. Specified time point: newly diagnosed GD, antithyroid drugs for less than 3 months. Preparation of the TCR library used RNA extracted from PBMCs. This specimen consisted of peripheral blood mononuclear cells (PBMCs), obtained at new diagnosis, from a patient treated with antithyroid drugs. These receptors were taken from a female donor with Graves disease.

In its sample, this clonotype was seen many times. The chain carries TRBV9 and TRBJ2-7, with a possible D match to TRBD2 (6 bases). The CDR3 has 14 amino acids. V was clipped by 0 bases and J by 3 bases, with 10 bases between them. Germline CDR1 SGDLS, CDR2 YYNGEE. The CDR3 loop reads CASSVGQGGYEQYF. In DNA, the CDR3 is TGTGCCAGCAGCGTAGGGCAGGGAGGCTACGAGCAGTACTTC.

The V and J genes are TRBV7-9 and TRBJ2-1; D might be TRBD2 (6 bases). The CDR3 is made up of 14 amino acids. The germline V gene has CDR1 SEHNR and CDR2 FQNEAQ (reference sequence). Trimming removed 2 bases at V and 10 bases at J, with 15 bases between. CDR3 bases: TGTGCCAGCAGCTTATCCGTAGCGGCCCAAGAGCAGTTCTTC. Its translation: CASSLSVAAQEQFF.

The chain recombines TRBV30 with TRBJ2-1, with D perhaps TRBD1 or TRBD2 (6 bases each). CDR1 is GTSNPN, CDR2 SVGIG, per germline (reference sequence). Trimming left V 3 bases short and J 7 bases short, with 16 bases between. CDR3 length: 14 amino acids. As DNA, the CDR3 is TGTGCCTGGAGCGATATCCGAGGGGGGAATGAGCAGTTCTTC. Its protein is CAWSDIRGGNEQFF.

Many counts were recorded for this clonotype. The genes are TRBV7-2 and TRBJ1-2; D is perhaps TRBD1 (6 bases). This CDR3 contains 15 residues. Germline CDR1 reads SGHTA; CDR2 reads FQGNSA. V lost 0 bases and J 1 base, leaving 9 bases between the germline ends. CDR3 loop: CASSLARGLNYGYTF. Here the CDR3 DNA reads TGTGCCAGCAGCTTAGCCAGGGGACTTAACTATGGCTACACCTTC.

This clonotype was observed many times. This sequence joins TRBV6-1 and TRBJ1-2, with unresolved D. This CDR3 comprises 17 residues. V lost 1 base and J lost 2, with 17 bases in between. Germline CDR1 is MNHNS and CDR2 is SASEGT. CDR3 coding DNA: TGTGCCAGCAGTGAAGAAATGGGTCGGTGGATCAACTATGGCTACACCTTC. Translated, it gives CASSEEMGRWINYGYTF.

The table lists this clonotype with a count of one. This may be a read error: a much more frequent sequence differs by one nucleotide. Because the CDR3 is missing its conserved closing phenylalanine or tryptophan, this is likely a read error. The chain employs TRBV12-3 or TRBV12-4 and TRBJ2-1; possibly TRBD2 for D (6 bases). Trimming shortened V by 8 bases and J by 9 bases, and 17 bases separated the two germline ends. CDR3 length equals 13 residues. The CDR3: CASLGELAGEQFL. As DNA, the CDR3 is TGTGCCAGCCTAGGGGAACTAGCCGGTGAGCAGTTCCTC.

This clonotype was recorded at least ten times. The chain employs TRBV27 and TRBJ2-7; TRBD1 matches 11 bases. Germline CDR1 MNHEY, CDR2 SMNVEV (reference sequence). Germline trimming cut 4 bases from V and 3 bases from J; bases unmatched to any gene: 5. CDR3 size: 15 residues. The CDR3 loop reads CASSSRTGGYYEQYF. The CDR3 region has the DNA TGTGCCAGCAGTTCCCGGACAGGGGGCTACTACGAGCAGTACTTC.

V usage is TRBV9 and J usage is TRBJ1-1; TRBD1 aligns across 9 bases. The V and J ends lost 4 bases and 6 bases, in that order; junction bases with no gene match: 13. Germline assignment: CDR1 SGDLS and CDR2 YYNGEE. The CDR3 runs 16 residues. The CDR3 spells CASSPPGTGKLAEAFF. The CDR3, as DNA: TGTGCCAGCAGCCCCCCCGGGACAGGGAAACTTGCTGAAGCTTTCTTT. Full variable domain (missing parts from reference TRBV9 and TRBJ1-1): DSGVTQTPKHLITATGQRVTLRCSPRSGDLSVYWYQQSLDQGLQFLIQYYNGEERAKGNILERFSAQQFPDLHSELNLSSLELGDSALYFCASSPPGTGKLAEAFFGQGTRLTVV.

This clonotype was recorded a few times. A much larger clone lies a single base off, so this may be a read error. The chain is built from TRBV18 and TRBJ2-1, with 10 bases identical to TRBD2. The germline gives CDR1 KGHSH, CDR2 LQKENI. This CDR3 spans 15 amino acids. V shed 8 bases and J 9 bases; nucleotides not matched to a gene: 13. The CDR3 sequence: CASRTEAGGPGEQFF. The CDR3 DNA sequence: TGTGCCAGCAGGACCGAAGCGGGAGGGCCTGGTGAGCAGTTCTTC. Full variable domain (remainder filled in from reference TRBV18 and TRBJ2-1): NAGVMQNPRHLVRRRGQEARLRCSPMKGHSHVYWYRQLPEEGLKFMVYLQKENIIDESGMPKERFSAEFPKEGPSILRIQQVVRGDSAAYFCASRTEAGGPGEQFFGPGTRLTVL.

In its sample, this clonotype was seen many times. This chain connects TRBV19 to TRBJ2-7, with TRBD1 matching 8 bases. This CDR3 spans 15 amino acids. The V segment lost 4 bases and the J segment 1 base; nucleotides outside the gene matches: 6. The germline V gene encodes CDR1 LNHDA and CDR2 SQIVND (reference sequence). CDR3 DNA: TGTGCCAGTAGTAGAACCGGGACAGGATCCTACGAGCAGTACTTC. It encodes CASSRTGTGSYEQYF.

This clonotype has at least ten counts. The rearrangement links TRBV9 to TRBJ2-5; 7 positions agree with TRBD2. This CDR3 contains 15 residues. The germline gives CDR1 SGDLS, CDR2 YYNGEE. The junction had 5 bases not matched to a gene; V was cut back by 1 base and J by 2 bases. CDR3 protein: CASSVIPSGQETQYF. CDR3 sequence (DNA): TGTGCCAGCAGCGTAATCCCTAGCGGACAAGAGACCCAGTACTTC.

This clonotype turned up a few times. This sequence joins TRBV2 and TRBJ1-1; tentatively, D is TRBD1 (6 bases). The germline V and J ends were trimmed by 5 bases and 6 bases, with 13 bases remaining between them. CDR1 is SNHLY and CDR2 is FYNNEI in the germline V gene. The CDR3 runs to 13 residues. The DNA of the CDR3 is TGTGCCAGCAGTTACACAGGGAGTGCTGAAGCTTTCTTT. Translating it yields CASSYTGSAEAFF.

This clonotype was observed at least ten times. V gene TRBV2 combines with J gene TRBJ2-3; TRBD1 matches at 12 bases. The V and J ends lost 6 bases and 1 base, in that order; junction bases with no gene match: 8. The germline CDR1 and CDR2 sequences are SNHLY and FYNNEI. The length of the CDR3 is 17 residues. The CDR3, as DNA: TGTGCCAGCAGCCCCGGGACAGGGGGCTCGGGCACAGATACGCAGTATTTT. It yields the protein CASSPGTGGSGTDTQYF.

This clonotype was seen many times. V gene TRBV27 combines with J gene TRBJ2-3, with 11 bases aligning to TRBD2. Germline CDR1 is MNHEY and CDR2 is SMNVEV (reference sequence). Trimming at V came to 5 bases and at J to 1 base, leaving 11 bases not matched to a gene. This CDR3 spans 18 amino acids. The CDR3 nucleotides read TGTGCCAGCAGTCTAAGGATTCTAGCGGGAGGAGGCACAGATACGCAGTATTTT. Its translation: CASSLRILAGGGTDTQYF.

This clonotype was observed at least ten times. The chain joins TRBV7-3 to TRBJ2-1, with 8 nucleotides matching TRBD2. V gave up 5 bases and J gave up 7 bases; unmatched junction bases: 4. The CDR3 sequence is 13 residues long. Germline lookup yields CDR1 SGHTA and CDR2 FQGTGA. The DNA of the CDR3 is TGTGCCAGCAGCCCAGTAGCGGGAAATGAGCAGTTCTTC. Translation: CASSPVAGNEQFF.

This clonotype was recorded many times. The chain combines TRBV18 with TRBJ2-3; unclear D gene. The V end lost 3 bases, the J end lost 6 bases, and 7 bases lay between the germline ends. CDR3 length equals 12 residues. In germline, CDR1 is KGHSH, CDR2 LQKENI. In DNA form, the CDR3 reads TGTGCCAGCTCACCGCTGCCGGATACGCAGTATTTT. Its translation is CASSPLPDTQYF. The variable domain in full, with the rest retrieved from reference TRBV18 and TRBJ2-3, is NAGVMQNPRHLVRRRGQEARLRCSPMKGHSHVYWYRQLPEEGLKFMVYLQKENIIDESGMPKERFSAEFPKEGPSILRIQQVVRGDSAAYFCASSPLPDTQYFGPGTRLTVL.

This chain uses TRBV6-1 with TRBJ1-3; the D is unclear. From germline, CDR1 is MNHNS and CDR2 SASEGT. The V and J ends lost 8 bases and 4 bases respectively, with 12 bases between them. The CDR3 totals 13 residues. For the CDR3, the DNA is TGTGCCAGCGCGTTCCCGGCAGGAAACACCATATATTTT. Encoded protein: CASAFPAGNTIYF.

This clonotype was seen many times. This chain uses TRBV12-5 with TRBJ2-7, with 7 bases fitting TRBD2. CDR3 length: 14 residues. V was pared by 3 bases and J by 3 bases, with 5 bases of the junction left unmatched. Germline V gives CDR1 LGHNT, CDR2 FRNRAP. CDR3 region: CASGFIASGYEQYF. The CDR3 DNA is TGTGCTAGTGGTTTCATCGCTAGCGGCTACGAGCAGTACTTC.

CDR3 sequence reads: CATSTGTGSNQPQHF. CDR3 sequence (DNA): TGTGCCACCAGTACCGGGACAGGGTCCAATCAGCCCCAGCATTTT. V gene TRBV15 combines with J gene TRBJ1-5; 9 nucleotides agree with TRBD1. The CDR3 spans 15 residues. With V trimmed by 6 bases and J by 3 bases, 6 bases remained unmatched. Germline CDR1 reads LNHNV; CDR2 reads YYDKDF (reference sequence).

The sample holds many counts of this clonotype. The chain employs TRBV7-2 and TRBJ2-7; 7 bases match TRBD2. This CDR3 comprises 14 residues. V trimming: 1 base; J trimming: 3 bases; junction bases outside the gene matches: 3. Germline-derived CDR1 and CDR2 are SGHTA and FQGNSA. The CDR3, as DNA: TGTGCCAGCAGCTTAGTGGCTAGCGGCTACGAGCAGTACTTC. Its translation: CASSLVASGYEQYF.

This clonotype was recorded a few times. The J gene is TRBJ1-5, the V gene TRBV29-1, with a weak D call TRBD1 (5 bases). The CDR3 spans 14 residues. V dropped 4 bases and J dropped 2 bases, with 12 bases sitting between them. In germline, CDR1 is SQVTM, CDR2 ANQGSEA. The CDR3 coding sequence is TGCAGCGTTGTAGCAGGAGGGGGCAATCAGCCCCAGCATTTT. Translated, it gives CSVVAGGGNQPQHF.

Comment on this clonotype: This may come from a read error, since a much larger clone is one base off. The genes are TRBV29-1 and TRBJ2-7; D unclear. The CDR3 has 13 residues. Germline values: CDR1 SQVTM, CDR2 ANQGSEA. CDR3 DNA sequence: TGCAGCGTTGAAGTCAGTCATTCCTACGAGCGGTACTTC. It codes for CSVEVSHSYERYF.

This clonotype was counted at least ten times. This sequence joins TRBV5-1 and TRBJ2-7, with D tentatively TRBD2 (6 bases). V shed 0 bases and J shed 1 base, with 8 bases lying between them. This CDR3 has 14 amino acids. CDR1 and CDR2 (germline): SGHRS, YFSETQ. CDR3 DNA sequence: TGCGCCAGCAGCTTGGAGCGGGTTTCCTACGAGCAGTACTTC. It codes for CASSLERVSYEQYF. The full variable domain, completed using reference TRBV5-1 and TRBJ2-7, is KAGVTQTPRYLIKTRGQQVTLSCSPISGHRSVSWYQQTPGQGLQFLFEYFSETQRNKGNFPGRFSGRQFSNSRSEMNVSTLELGDSALYLCASSLERVSYEQYFGPGTRLTVT.

This clonotype occurred many times. The rearrangement uses TRBV20-1 and TRBJ1-6, with D uncertain. V lost 3 bases, J lost 2 bases, and 8 bases lay in between. The CDR3 covers 14 residues. Looked up from germline, CDR1 is DFQATT and CDR2 is SNEGSKA (reference sequence). CDR3 sequence reads: CSASEGTYNSPLHF. The CDR3 nucleotides read TGCAGTGCTAGCGAGGGAACCTATAATTCACCCCTCCACTTT.